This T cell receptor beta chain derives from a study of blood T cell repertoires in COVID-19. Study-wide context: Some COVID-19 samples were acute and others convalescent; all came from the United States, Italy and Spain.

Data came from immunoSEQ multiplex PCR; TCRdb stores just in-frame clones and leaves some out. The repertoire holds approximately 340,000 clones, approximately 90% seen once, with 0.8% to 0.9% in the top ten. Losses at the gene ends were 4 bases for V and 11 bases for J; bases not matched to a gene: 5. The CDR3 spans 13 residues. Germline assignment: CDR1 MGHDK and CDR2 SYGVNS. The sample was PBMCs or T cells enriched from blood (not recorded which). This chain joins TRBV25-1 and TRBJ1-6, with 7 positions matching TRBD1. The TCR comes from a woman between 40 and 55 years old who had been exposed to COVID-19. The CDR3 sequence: CASSATGVAPLHF. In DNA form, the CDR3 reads TGTGCCAGCAGTGCCACAGGGGTTGCACCCCTCCACTTT. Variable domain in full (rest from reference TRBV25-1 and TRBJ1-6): EADIYQTPRYLVIGTGKKITLECSQTMGHDKMYWYQQDPGMELHLIHYSYGVNSTEKGDLSSESTVSRIRTEHFPLTLESARPSHTSQYLCASSATGVAPLHFGNGTRLTVT.